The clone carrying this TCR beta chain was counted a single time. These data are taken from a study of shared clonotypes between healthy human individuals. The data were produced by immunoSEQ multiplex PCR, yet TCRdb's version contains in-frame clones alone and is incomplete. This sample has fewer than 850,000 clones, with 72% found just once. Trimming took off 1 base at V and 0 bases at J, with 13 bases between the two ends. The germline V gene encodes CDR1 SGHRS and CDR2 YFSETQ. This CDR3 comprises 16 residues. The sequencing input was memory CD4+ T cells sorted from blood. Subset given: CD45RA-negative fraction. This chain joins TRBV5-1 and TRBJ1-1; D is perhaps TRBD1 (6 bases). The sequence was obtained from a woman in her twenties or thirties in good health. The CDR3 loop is CASSLQGWTMNTEAFF. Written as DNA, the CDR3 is TGCGCCAGCAGCTTGCAGGGGTGGACGATGAACACTGAAGCTTTCTTT.